This T cell receptor (beta chain) emerged from a study of blood T cell repertoires in COVID-19. Study at large: There were acute and convalescent COVID-19 samples, and they came from the United States, Italy and Spain.

Germline V gives CDR1 WSHSY, CDR2 SAAADI. This CDR3 is built from 15 residues. V trimming: 3 bases; J trimming: 5 bases; junction bases outside the gene matches: 9. TCRdb's table, derived via immunoSEQ multiplex PCR, lists solely in-frame clones and lacks some. The sample has some 43,000 clones, around 85% seen once; the top ten hold about 4%. Sequenced: peripheral blood. The receptor was derived from a middle-aged man with active COVID-19. The rearrangement joins TRBV10-2 to TRBJ2-5, with TRBD1 identical over 7 bases. CDR3 protein: CASSDPGQVGETQYF. For the CDR3, the DNA is TGCGCCAGCAGTGATCCTGGACAGGTCGGGGAGACCCAGTACTTC.